A selection of T cell receptor beta chains follows, all from one sample in a study of blood T cell repertoires in COVID-19. Profiled with immunoSEQ multiplex PCR; TCRdb holds only in-frame clones, not every one. Found here are about 180,000 clones, 70% to 90% of them singletons; the top ten hold around 3%. The material sequenced was peripheral blood. These receptors were taken from a man aged 55-75 years with acute or convalescent COVID-19. Both conserved end residues are part of each CDR3. A D gene is named only where the DNA matches it firmly. Part of the rows lack a size; the others show once, few, many or a class for expanded clones.

j_call v_call clone_size d_call cdr3_aa cdr3_nt
TRBJ1-1 TRBV28 - - CASTRGRATEAFF TGTGCCAGCACCCGAGGGAGGGCCACTGAAGCTTTCTTT
TRBJ2-7 TRBV5-1 - TRBD1 CASSQGTESSYEQYF TGCGCCAGCAGCCAAGGGACAGAATCCTCCTACGAGCAGTACTTC
TRBJ2-7 TRBV3-1/TRBV3-2 - - CASSQGTHSYEQYF TGTGCCAGCAGCCAAGGGACTCATTCCTACGAGCAGTACTTC
TRBJ1-4 TRBV6-2/TRBV6-3 - - CASSYSQGAGSKLFF TGTGCCAGCAGTTACTCCCAGGGTGCTGGCTCGAAACTGTTTTTT
TRBJ1-2 TRBV7-9 - - CASSPEVASLSGYTF TGTGCCAGCAGCCCTGAGGTGGCCAGCCTGAGCGGCTACACCTTC
TRBJ1-3 TRBV28 - - CASTPLSSGNTIYF TGTGCCAGCACCCCTCTGAGCTCTGGAAACACCATATATTTT
TRBJ2-7 TRBV6-1 - - CASSEVGGYEQYF TGTGCCAGCAGTGAAGTAGGGGGTTACGAGCAGTACTTC
TRBJ1-6 TRBV19 - TRBD1 CASRHGTGEGSPLHF TGTGCCAGTAGGCATGGGACAGGGGAAGGTTCACCCCTCCACTTT
TRBJ2-3 TRBV11-2 - - CASSPQADTQYF TGTGCCAGCAGCCCACAGGCGGATACGCAGTATTTT
TRBJ2-4 TRBV4-1 - TRBD1 CASSPARGPGNIQYF TGCGCCAGCAGCCCGGCTAGGGGGCCGGGAAACATTCAGTACTTC
TRBJ1-2 TRBV7-2 - - CASTLIVLNYGYTF TGTGCCAGCACCCTGATAGTACTTAACTATGGCTACACCTTC
TRBJ1-1 TRBV6-5 - TRBD1 CASSYSRTGGTEAFF TGTGCCAGCAGTTACTCTCGGACAGGGGGGACTGAAGCTTTCTTT
TRBJ1-5 TRBV10-1 - - CATQLPRDSRGDQPQHF TGCGCCACCCAACTACCCCGGGACTCCCGGGGAGATCAGCCCCAGCATTTT
TRBJ2-3 TRBV2 - TRBD2 CASRGGTSADTQYF TGTGCCAGCAGGGGAGGGACTAGCGCAGATACGCAGTATTTT
TRBJ2-3 TRBV21-1 - - CASSIADTQYF TGTGCCAGCAGCATCGCGGATACGCAGTATTTT
TRBJ2-3 TRBV10-3 - TRBD1 CAISESVQGKTSTDTQYF TGTGCCATCAGTGAGTCGGTACAGGGGAAGACGAGCACAGATACGCAGTATTTT
TRBJ1-1 TRBV14 - - CASSPGQTMNTEAFF TGTGCCAGCAGCCCAGGACAGACCATGAACACTGAAGCTTTCTTT
TRBJ1-5 TRBV5-1 once - CASSLAAGVQPQHF TGCGCCAGCAGCTTGGCGGCAGGGGTACAGCCCCAGCATTTT
TRBJ2-2 TRBV19 few TRBD2 CASQRTSGSTGELFF TGTGCCAGCCAAAGGACTAGCGGGAGCACCGGGGAGCTGTTTTTT
TRBJ2-7 TRBV19 - TRBD1 CASSRGQGASYEQYF TGTGCCAGTAGTAGAGGACAGGGGGCCTCCTACGAGCAGTACTTC